The 5 T cell receptor beta chains given below trace back to one sample, sequenced in a study of CD8 T cells in ankylosing spondylitis. Their antigens remain unidentified. Study-wide points: For ankylosing spondylitis blood, a TCR beta motif of several highly homologous variants appeared characteristic.

MiXCR, run by TCRdb on the 5' RACE reads, gives a single entry per CDR3 protein. The sample lists 670,000 or so distinct CDR3 sequences; over 15% were seen once. Input material: blood, either unsorted or a sorted T cell fraction (not recorded which). The receptors derive from a male donor with ankylosing spondylitis.

The chain recombines TRBV10-3 with TRBJ2-5, with 9 bases fitting TRBD1. The CDR3 is 16 amino acids. Germline V gene sequence: CDR1 ENHRY, CDR2 SYGVKD. V gave up 0 bases and J gave up 2 bases; unmatched junction bases: 4. The CDR3 region has the DNA TGTGCCATCAGTGAGTCTTGGACAGGGGAGCAAGAGACCCAGTACTTC. Translated, it gives CAISESWTGEQETQYF.

The chain recombines TRBV5-1 with TRBJ1-4; D is uncertain. Germline CDR1 is SGHRS and CDR2 is YFSETQ. The CDR3 loop spans 13 amino acids. V lost 4 bases to trimming and J lost 8 bases, with 12 bases between them. As DNA, the CDR3 is TGCGCCAGCAGCCTCGATTCTCGGGAAAAACTGTTTTTT. It codes for CASSLDSREKLFF. Together with reference TRBV5-1 and TRBJ1-4, the CDR3 gives the full variable domain: KAGVTQTPRYLIKTRGQQVTLSCSPISGHRSVSWYQQTPGQGLQFLFEYFSETQRNKGNFPGRFSGRQFSNSRSEMNVSTLELGDSALYLCASSLDSREKLFFGSGTQLSVL.

The chain employs TRBV28 and TRBJ2-1, with TRBD2 matching over 10 bases. V lost 6 bases, J lost 5 bases, and 10 bases stayed unmatched. The CDR3 loop spans 16 amino acids. CDR1 is MDHEN and CDR2 is SYDVKM in the germline V gene. The CDR3 sequence: CASSTPGTSVNNEQFF. The CDR3 DNA reads as TGTGCCAGCAGCACTCCCGGGACTAGCGTTAACAATGAGCAGTTCTTC.

The chain uses TRBV4-1 and TRBJ1-2, with D uncertain. The CDR3 sequence is 15 residues long. The germline V and J ends were trimmed by 1 base and 0 bases, with 9 bases remaining between them. The germline V gene encodes CDR1 MGHRA and CDR2 YSYEKL. As DNA, the CDR3 is TGCGCCAGCAGCCAAGGAGGGATTGCTAACTATGGCTACACCTTC. This translates into CASSQGGIANYGYTF.

This clonotype showed up just a few times. V is TRBV20-1 and J is TRBJ2-7, with D unresolved. The germline V gene encodes CDR1 DFQATT and CDR2 SNEGSKA (reference sequence). The CDR3 is 14 residues long. Trimming removed 1 base at V and 3 bases at J, with 13 bases between. CDR3 loop: CSARALLGFYEQYF. In nucleotides, the CDR3 is TGCAGTGCTAGAGCCCTTTTAGGGTTCTACGAGCAGTACTTC.